This T cell receptor beta chain comes out of a study of blood T cell repertoires in COVID-19. Study-wide context: The United States, Italy and Spain provided the acute and convalescent COVID-19 samples.

Sequencing used immunoSEQ multiplex PCR; TCRdb keeps in-frame clones, though not all of them. Of about 220,000 clones detected, more than 70% appear once; the ten largest clones hold about 3.8%. Germline loops: CDR1 LGHNT, CDR2 FRNRAP. The CDR3 loop spans 14 amino acids. Trimming took 5 bases from V and 3 from J; bases not matched to a gene: 3. The clonotype originates from a woman of 80 years or more with acute or convalescent COVID-19. This chain links TRBV12-5 with TRBJ2-7; 11 bases line up with TRBD2. Specimen: peripheral blood. The DNA of the CDR3 is TGTGCTAGTGGTGTCGGGACTAGCGGCTACGAGCAGTACTTC. The encoded protein is CASGVGTSGYEQYF.